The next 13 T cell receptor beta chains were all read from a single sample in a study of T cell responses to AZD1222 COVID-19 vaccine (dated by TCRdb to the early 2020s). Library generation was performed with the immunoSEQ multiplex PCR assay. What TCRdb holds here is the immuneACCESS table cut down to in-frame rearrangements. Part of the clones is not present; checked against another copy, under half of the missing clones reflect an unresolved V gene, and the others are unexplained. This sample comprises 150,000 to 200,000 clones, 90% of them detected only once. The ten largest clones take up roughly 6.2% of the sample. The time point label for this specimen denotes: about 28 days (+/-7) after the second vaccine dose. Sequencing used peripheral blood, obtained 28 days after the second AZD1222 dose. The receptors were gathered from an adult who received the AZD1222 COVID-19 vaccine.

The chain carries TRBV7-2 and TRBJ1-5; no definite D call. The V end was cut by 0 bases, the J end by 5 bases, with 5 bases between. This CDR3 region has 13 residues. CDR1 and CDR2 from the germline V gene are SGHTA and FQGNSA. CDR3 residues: CASSLAVDQPQHF. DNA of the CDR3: TGTGCCAGCAGCTTAGCGGTCGATCAGCCCCAGCATTTT.

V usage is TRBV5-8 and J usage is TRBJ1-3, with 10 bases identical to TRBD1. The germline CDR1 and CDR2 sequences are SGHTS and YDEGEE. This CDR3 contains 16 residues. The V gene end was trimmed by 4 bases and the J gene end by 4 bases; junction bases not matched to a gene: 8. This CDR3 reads CASSVRQGAGGNTIYF. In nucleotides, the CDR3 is TGTGCCAGCAGCGTAAGACAGGGGGCTGGCGGAAACACCATATATTTT.

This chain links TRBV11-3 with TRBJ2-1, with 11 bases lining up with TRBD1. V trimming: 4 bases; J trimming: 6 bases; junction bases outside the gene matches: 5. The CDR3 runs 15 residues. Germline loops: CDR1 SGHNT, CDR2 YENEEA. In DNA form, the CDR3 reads TGTGCCAGCAGCTCCGGGACAGGGGGTTTCAATGAGCAGTTCTTC. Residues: CASSSGTGGFNEQFF.

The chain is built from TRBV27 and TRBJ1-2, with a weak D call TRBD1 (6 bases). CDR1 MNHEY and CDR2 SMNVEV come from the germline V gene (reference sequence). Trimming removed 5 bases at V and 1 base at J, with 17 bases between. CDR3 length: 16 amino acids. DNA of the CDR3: TGTGCCAGCAGTCCGGGGGGACAACGGGTTAACTATGGCTACACCTTC. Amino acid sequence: CASSPGGQRVNYGYTF.

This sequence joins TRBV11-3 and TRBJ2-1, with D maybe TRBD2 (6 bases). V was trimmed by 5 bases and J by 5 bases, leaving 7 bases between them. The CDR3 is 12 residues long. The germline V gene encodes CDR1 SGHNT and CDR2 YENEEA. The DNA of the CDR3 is TGTGCCAGCAGCCGGAGGGACAATGAGCAGTTCTTC. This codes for CASSRRDNEQFF.

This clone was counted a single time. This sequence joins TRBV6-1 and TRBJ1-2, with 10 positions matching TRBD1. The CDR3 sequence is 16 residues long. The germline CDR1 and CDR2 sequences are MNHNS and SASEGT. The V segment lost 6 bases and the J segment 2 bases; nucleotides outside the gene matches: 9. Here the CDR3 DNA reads TGTGCCAGCAGAGAAAGACAGGGGGCGTACAACTATGGCTACACCTTC. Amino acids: CASRERQGAYNYGYTF.

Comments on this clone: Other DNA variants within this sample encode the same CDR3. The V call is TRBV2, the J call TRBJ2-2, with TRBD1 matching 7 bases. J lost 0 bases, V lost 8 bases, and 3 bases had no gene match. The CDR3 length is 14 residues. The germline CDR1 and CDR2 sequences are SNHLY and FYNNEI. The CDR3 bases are TGTGCCAGCGACAGGGACGCGAACACCGGGGAGCTGTTTTTT. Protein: CASDRDANTGELFF.

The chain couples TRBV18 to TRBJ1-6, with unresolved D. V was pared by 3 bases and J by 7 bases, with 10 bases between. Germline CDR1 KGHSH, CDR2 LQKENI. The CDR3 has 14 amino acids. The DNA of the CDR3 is TGTGCCAGCTCACCGGACGTCGGGAATTCACCCCTCCACTTT. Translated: CASSPDVGNSPLHF.

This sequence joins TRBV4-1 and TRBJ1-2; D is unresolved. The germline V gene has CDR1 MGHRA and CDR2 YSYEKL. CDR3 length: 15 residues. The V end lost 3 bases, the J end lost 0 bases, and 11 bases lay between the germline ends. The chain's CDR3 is CASSHSGLANYGYTF. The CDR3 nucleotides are TGCGCCAGCAGCCATTCGGGCCTTGCTAACTATGGCTACACCTTC.

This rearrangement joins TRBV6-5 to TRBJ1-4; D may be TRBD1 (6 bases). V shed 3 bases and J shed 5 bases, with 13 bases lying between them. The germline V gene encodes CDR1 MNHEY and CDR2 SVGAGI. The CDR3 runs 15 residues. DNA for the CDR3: TGTGCCAGCAGTTATAGGGGGGCGCGAAATGAAAAACTGTTTTTT. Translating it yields CASSYRGARNEKLFF.

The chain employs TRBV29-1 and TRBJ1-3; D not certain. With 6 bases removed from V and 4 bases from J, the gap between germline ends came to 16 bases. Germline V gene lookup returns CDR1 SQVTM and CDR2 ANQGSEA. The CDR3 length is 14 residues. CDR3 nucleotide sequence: TGCAGCGTCCGTAGCACCGGTGACGGAAACACCATATATTTT. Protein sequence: CSVRSTGDGNTIYF.

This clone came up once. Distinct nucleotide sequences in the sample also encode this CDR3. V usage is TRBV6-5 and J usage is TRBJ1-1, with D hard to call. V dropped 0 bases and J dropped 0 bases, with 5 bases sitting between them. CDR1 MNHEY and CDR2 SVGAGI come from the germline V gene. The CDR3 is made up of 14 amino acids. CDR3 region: CASSYSTLNTEAFF. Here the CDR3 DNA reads TGTGCCAGCAGTTACTCCACACTGAACACTGAAGCTTTCTTT.

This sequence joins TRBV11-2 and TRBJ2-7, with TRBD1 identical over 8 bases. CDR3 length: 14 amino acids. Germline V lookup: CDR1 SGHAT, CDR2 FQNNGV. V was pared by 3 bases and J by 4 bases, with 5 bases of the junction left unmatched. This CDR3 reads CASSLAGGEYEQYF. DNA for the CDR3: TGTGCCAGCAGCTTGGCAGGGGGCGAATACGAGCAGTACTTC. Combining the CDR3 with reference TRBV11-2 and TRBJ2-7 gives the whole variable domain EAGVAQSPRYKIIEKRQSVAFWCNPISGHATLYWYQQILGQGPKLLIQFQNNGVVDDSQLPKDRFSAERLKGVDSTLKIQPAKLEDSAVYLCASSLAGGEYEQYFGPGTRLTVT.